A selection of T cell receptor beta chains follows, all from one sample in a study of OX40 agonist ivuxolimab in advanced cancers. The method was immunoSEQ multiplex PCR; TCRdb's version includes in-frame clones alone and lacks a portion of them. The sample carries about 31,000 clones, more than 75% recorded once. Sample: CD4+ or CD8+ T cells sorted from blood, taken in a trial of the OX40 agonist ivuxolimab. These receptors all come from an adult with an advanced solid tumor such as melanoma, head and neck, liver or kidney cancer. Both conserved end residues are part of each CDR3. A D gene is named only where the DNA matches it firmly. Not every row has a clone size; where given, it reads once, few, many or a size class.

TRBJ1-2,NA,TRBV5-6,once,TGTGCCAGCAGCTTGCCCCGGGGGTCCGTAGGTGGCTACACCTTC,CASSLPRGSVGGYTF
TRBJ1-2,TRBD1,TRBV5-1,NA,TGCGCCAGCAGCTTGGACGGACAGGGTGGCTACACCTTC,CASSLDGQGGYTF
TRBJ1-2,NA,TRBV27,NA,TGTGCCAGCAGTTTTAAAGGGGGCTATGGCTACACCTTC,CASSFKGGYGYTF
TRBJ1-1,TRBD1,TRBV6-5,NA,TGTGCCAGCAGTTACTCCTCCGGGACAGGGGCTGAAGCTTTCTTT,CASSYSSGTGAEAFF
TRBJ2-2,NA,TRBV6-4,NA,TGTGCCAGCAGTGACCAGTCAGGCGGGGAGCTGTTTTTT,CASSDQSGGELFF
TRBJ2-5,NA,TRBV7-9,once,TGTGCCAGCAGCTTAGTTTCCGGAGGAGAGACCCAGTACTTC,CASSLVSGGETQYF
TRBJ1-2,TRBD1,TRBV29-1,once,TGCAGCGTTCCGCGGACAGGGATCTATGGCTACACCTTC,CSVPRTGIYGYTF
TRBJ2-2,TRBD1,TRBV10-3,NA,TGTGCCATTCTTAGACAGGGGAACACCGGGGAGCTGTTTTTT,CAILRQGNTGELFF
TRBJ2-5,TRBD2,TRBV5-1,NA,TGCGCCAGCAGCTTGGGGGCTCTAGCGGGAGAGTGGGAGACCCAGTACTTC,CASSLGALAGEWETQYF
TRBJ1-1,NA,TRBV19,once,TGTGCCAGTAGTATTAGGGCAGAGGGGTATACTGAAGCTTTCTTT,CASSIRAEGYTEAFF
TRBJ2-7,NA,TRBV11-2,NA,TGTGCCAGCAGCTTAGAGTCTGGGCTCCTCTACGAGCAGTACTTC,CASSLESGLLYEQYF
TRBJ1-4,NA,TRBV7-9,NA,TGTGCCAGCAGCTTAGCGGAAAGGGAAAAACTGTTTTTT,CASSLAEREKLFF
TRBJ2-1,TRBD2,TRBV19,NA,TGTGCCAGTAGGAGACCGAGCGGGAGTTCGTACAATGAGCAGTTCTTC,CASRRPSGSSYNEQFF
TRBJ2-1,NA,TRBV6-5,NA,TGTGCCAGCACGAGGAGGGACTACAATGAGCAGTTCTTC,CASTRRDYNEQFF
TRBJ2-5,NA,TRBV2,NA,TGTGCCAGCATTATCGGGACTCTACCCTCCGGAGAGACCCAGTACTTC,CASIIGTLPSGETQYF
TRBJ1-1,NA,TRBV28,NA,TGTGCCAGCAGTTTAATGGAAGGACAGAGTACTGAAGCTTTCTTT,CASSLMEGQSTEAFF
TRBJ2-5,TRBD2,TRBV4-1,NA,TGCGCCAGCAGCCAAGGCGGGAGCACTCAAGAGACCCAGTACTTC,CASSQGGSTQETQYF
TRBJ1-1,NA,TRBV11-3,NA,TGTGCCAGCAGCCCCCGGGGCGGGAACACTGAAGCTTTCTTT,CASSPRGGNTEAFF
TRBJ2-1,NA,TRBV5-6,NA,TGTGCCAGCAGCTTGTCACATTACAATGAGCAGTTCTTC,CASSLSHYNEQFF
TRBJ2-5,NA,TRBV5-1,NA,TGCGCCAGCAGCTTACCGGGGGAGACCCAGTACTTC,CASSLPGETQYF
TRBJ1-5,TRBD1,TRBV6-1,NA,TGTGCCAGCAGTGAAGCGGGACAGGGGGGGGCATATCAGCCCCAGCATTTT,CASSEAGQGGAYQPQHF
TRBJ1-1,NA,TRBV5-1,NA,TGCGCCAGCAGCTTGGGTCGTACTGAAGCTTTCTTT,CASSLGRTEAFF
TRBJ2-3,NA,TRBV6-4,NA,TGTGCCAGCAGTGACTCGCCGGGGGGCAACACAGATACGCAGTATTTT,CASSDSPGGNTDTQYF
TRBJ1-5,NA,TRBV6-1,NA,TGTGCCAGCAGTGAAGAAGGGGGAAGGCCCCAGCATTTT,CASSEEGGRPQHF
TRBJ1-3,NA,TRBV5-4,NA,TGTGCCACCGGGACACCAGCGAACACCATATATTTT,CATGTPANTIYF
TRBJ2-1,NA,TRBV19,NA,TGTGCCAGTAGCATGATTCACAATGAGCAGTTCTTC,CASSMIHNEQFF
TRBJ1-3,NA,TRBV9,NA,TGTGCCAGCAGCCCCCAGGCCGGCTCCTCTGGAAACACCATATATTTT,CASSPQAGSSGNTIYF